The clone carrying this TCR beta chain was recorded only once. Its antigen is as yet unknown. This CDR3 contains 16 residues. The V and J ends lost 4 bases and 3 bases, in that order; junction bases with no gene match: 11. Germline lookup yields CDR1 SGDLS and CDR2 YYNGEE. The authors sorted CD4+ and CD8+ T cells from PBMCs. This specimen comes from a study of CD8+ T cells in alopecia areata. Extracted RNA was reverse transcribed, and the resulting cDNA served as sequencing template. Sequenced by immunoSEQ multiplex PCR; TCRdb stores in-frame clones only, minus some. This table holds more than 100,000 clones, approximately 52% found once. General study findings and limits: In scalp samples, resident alphabeta T cells of normal skin are also sequenced. Affected scalp, especially in alopecia totalis/universalis, had a higher clonality than normal scalp did. It was less clear whether patients shared TCRs than it was in mice, possibly because of HLA.

The sequenced sample was CD4+ T cells sorted from blood. The chain is built from TRBV9 and TRBJ2-3, with TRBD1 identical over 7 bases. The TCR comes from a human donor in good health. CDR3 sequence reads: CASSPQDRVNTDTQYF. The CDR3 DNA is TGTGCCAGCAGCCCTCAAGACAGGGTGAATACAGATACGCAGTATTTT.